This passage covers 20 T cell receptor beta chains from one sample sequenced in a study of T-cell memory formation after mild COVID-19. TCRdb fed the 5' RACE reads into MiXCR, producing one record per CDR3 protein. The sample has approximately 260,000 distinct CDR3 sequences, approximately 19% seen once. Sequencing was performed on PBMCs or a T cell subset sorted from them (not recorded which). The receptors stem from a man in his late teens or twenties who had mild COVID-19 (a few samples of this study predate the infection). Cell type and time point are not known.

The sample holds a few counts of this clonotype. The gene calls are TRBV4-3 and TRBJ2-1; 10 bases are shared with TRBD2. There are 15 residues in the CDR3. The germline V gene has CDR1 LGHNA and CDR2 YSLEER. After removal of 3 bases from V and 3 bases from J, the junction contained 2 bases not matched to a gene. The CDR3 DNA sequence: TGCGCCAGCAGCCAGCAGCGGGGGGGCTACAATGAGCAGTTCTTC. Amino acids: CASSQQRGGYNEQFF.

This clonotype was seen more than once but under ten times. J is TRBJ2-3 and V is TRBV6-2 or TRBV6-3; 7 bases agree with TRBD2. This CDR3 is built from 17 residues. Germline CDR1 reads MNHEY; CDR2 reads SVGEGT. V lost 2 bases, J lost 5 bases, and 13 bases stayed unmatched. CDR3: CASSYPFPGGREDTQYF. In DNA form, the CDR3 reads TGTGCCAGCAGTTACCCCTTTCCGGGGGGTCGTGAAGATACGCAGTATTTT.

This clonotype has more than one count but fewer than ten. The chain carries TRBV6-2 or TRBV6-3 and TRBJ1-5; 10 bases fit TRBD1. This CDR3 contains 16 residues. The ends lost 4 bases at V and 5 bases at J; junction bases unmatched: 8. Germline CDR1 reads MNHEY; CDR2 reads SVGEGT. In DNA form, the CDR3 reads TGTGCCAGCAGTTCACCGACCGGGACAGGGGATCAGCCCCAGCATTTT. It translates to CASSSPTGTGDQPQHF.

This clonotype was seen only a few times. A much bigger clone sits one base away, suggesting this may be a read error. The gene calls are TRBV5-1 and TRBJ2-7; D is unclear. The length of the CDR3 is 11 residues. Germline CDR1 is SGHRS and CDR2 is YFSETQ. V was pared by 0 bases and J by 6 bases, with 4 bases between. In DNA, the CDR3 is TGCGCCAGCAGCTTGGGGACCGAGCAGTACTTC. Translated: CASSLGTEQYF.

There are a few counts of this clonotype. This chain uses TRBV11-2 with TRBJ1-4; 12 bases line up with TRBD1. Trimming removed 5 bases from V and 6 bases from J; junction bases left unmatched: 7. Germline assignment: CDR1 SGHAT and CDR2 FQNNGV. The CDR3 is 16 amino acids. DNA for the CDR3: TGTGCCAGCAGCACGGGACAGGGGGCTATCTATGAAAAACTGTTTTTT. Encoded protein: CASSTGQGAIYEKLFF.

This clonotype showed up just a few times. The chain uses TRBV20-1 and TRBJ1-1, with D perhaps matching TRBD1 (6 bases). V gave up 4 bases and J gave up 0 bases, with 9 bases separating them. Germline CDR1 is DFQATT and CDR2 is SNEGSKA (reference sequence). The CDR3 is made up of 13 amino acids. CDR3 DNA: TGCAGTGCTAATCAGGGGTTGAACACTGAAGCTTTCTTT. Protein sequence: CSANQGLNTEAFF.

This clonotype was seen a handful of times. This sequence joins TRBV7-9 and TRBJ2-2; D assignment may be TRBD1 or TRBD2 (5 bases each). The CDR3 contains 15 residues. Germline lookup yields CDR1 SEHNR and CDR2 FQNEAQ (reference sequence). Between the trimmed V and J ends, which lost 7 bases and 1 base, there was a span of 13 bases. CDR3 residues: CASTAGAGNTGELFF. The CDR3 DNA reads as TGTGCCAGCACCGCCGGGGCAGGGAACACCGGGGAGCTGTTTTTT.

This clonotype was detected many times. The rearrangement links TRBV10-3 to TRBJ2-7; 8 bases are shared with TRBD1. The CDR3 has 14 residues. J lost 5 bases, V lost 3 bases, and 6 bases had no gene match. Germline CDR1 and CDR2: ENHRY and SYGVKD. CDR3 loop: CAISDRPGGDEQYV. The DNA of the CDR3 is TGTGCCATCAGTGACAGGCCAGGGGGCGACGAGCAGTACGTC.

The table lists this clonotype with many counts. The chain combines TRBV20-1 with TRBJ2-7; 8 bases line up with TRBD2. The CDR3 loop spans 14 amino acids. CDR1 and CDR2 (germline): DFQATT, SNEGSKA (reference sequence). Germline trimming cut 6 bases from V and 7 bases from J; bases unmatched to any gene: 14. CDR3 nucleotides: TGCAGTGCACGGGCGGGGGGTCCATGGGGAGAGCAGTACTTC. It yields the protein CSARAGGPWGEQYF.

This clonotype showed up just a few times. The chain has TRBV7-4 and TRBJ2-7; possibly TRBD1 for D (6 bases). Germline V gene data show CDR1 as SGHVT and CDR2 as SQSDAQ. The CDR3 loop spans 12 amino acids. V dropped 1 base and J dropped 11 bases, with 12 bases sitting between them. The CDR3 nucleotides read TGTGCCAGCAGCTTAGACGGCAGGGGAGAGTACGTC. This gives the protein CASSLDGRGEYV.

This chain uses TRBV6-2 or TRBV6-3 with TRBJ2-5, with 7 positions matching TRBD2. With 6 bases clipped from V and 9 bases from J, the junction kept 7 bases outside the gene matches. The germline V gene has CDR1 MNHEY and CDR2 SVGEGT. The CDR3 covers 12 residues. The CDR3 loop reads CASSPGGRSQYF. The CDR3 DNA reads as TGTGCCAGCAGCCCGGGGGGAAGATCCCAGTACTTC.

This clonotype was found a few times. The chain uses TRBV5-6 and TRBJ2-5, with D perhaps TRBD2 (6 bases). The V end lost 4 bases, the J end lost 0 bases, and 16 bases lay between the germline ends. The CDR3 spans 16 residues. Germline assignment: CDR1 SGHDT and CDR2 YYEEEE. CDR3 in DNA: TGTGCCAGCAGCCCTAGCTTAGCGGCGTACCAAGAGACCCAGTACTTC. It specifies CASSPSLAAYQETQYF. Supplemented by reference TRBV5-6 and TRBJ2-5, the full variable domain reads DAGVTQSPTHLIKTRGQQVTLRCSPKSGHDTVSWYQQALGQGPQFIFQYYEEEERQRGNFPDRFSGHQFPNYSSELNVNALLLGDSALYLCASSPSLAAYQETQYFGPGTRLLVL.

The CDR3 protein is CASSRQGRGDGYTF. The CDR3 DNA follows: TGTGCCAGCAGTCGACAGGGCCGGGGGGATGGCTACACCTTC. The chain is built from TRBV6-6 and TRBJ1-2, with 7 positions matching TRBD1. The CDR3 covers 14 residues. Germline CDR1 and CDR2: MNHNY and SVGAGI (reference sequence). J lost 6 bases, V lost 5 bases, and 9 bases had no gene match.

The chain is built from TRBV6-6 and TRBJ1-6; no firm D call. CDR1 and CDR2 (germline): MNHNY, SVGAGI (reference sequence). V was shortened by 7 bases and J by 9 bases, with 10 bases between the two germline ends. The CDR3 totals 12 residues. The CDR3 bases are TGTGCCAGCACCACTGGACGTTCACCCCTCCACTTT. Its protein is CASTTGRSPLHF.

In its sample, this clonotype was seen once. This chain links TRBV9 with TRBJ2-3, with D perhaps matching TRBD1 (6 bases). The CDR3 spans 14 residues. Trimming removed 3 bases from V and 0 bases from J, with 8 bases in between. Per the germline V gene, CDR1 is SGDLS and CDR2 is YYNGEE. CDR3 in amino acids: CASSGGQSTDTQYF. The CDR3, as DNA: TGTGCCAGCAGCGGAGGACAGAGCACAGATACGCAGTATTTT.

The rearrangement joins TRBV19 to TRBJ1-5; 11 bases agree with TRBD1. The V gene end was trimmed by 5 bases and the J gene end by 6 bases; junction bases not matched to a gene: 9. CDR1 LNHDA and CDR2 SQIVND come from the germline V gene (reference sequence). This CDR3 region has 16 residues. The CDR3 here is CASSVPGTGGIQPQHF. CDR3 sequence (DNA): TGTGCCAGTAGTGTCCCCGGGACAGGGGGGATTCAGCCCCAGCATTTT.

The rearrangement uses TRBV5-1 and TRBJ2-7, with D perhaps TRBD2 (5 bases). The CDR3 is 12 residues long. The germline V gene has CDR1 SGHRS and CDR2 YFSETQ. V was shortened by 5 bases and J by 4 bases, with 10 bases between the two germline ends. CDR3 loop: CASRGEGYEQYV. For the CDR3, the DNA is TGCGCCAGCAGAGGAGAGGGTTACGAGCAGTACGTC.

The chain joins TRBV20-1 to TRBJ2-2; D unresolved. CDR1 and CDR2 (germline): DFQATT, SNEGSKA (reference sequence). Trimming removed 3 bases at V and 6 bases at J, with 8 bases between. This CDR3 is built from 12 residues. The CDR3 protein is CSASPAPGELFF. For the CDR3, the DNA is TGCAGTGCTAGCCCCGCCCCCGGGGAGCTGTTTTTT.

This clonotype was observed a handful of times. The gene calls are TRBV7-9 and TRBJ2-3, with 7 bases identical to TRBD1. J gave up 2 bases and V 0 bases, and 11 bases lay outside the gene matches. The CDR3 loop spans 18 amino acids. Germline lookup yields CDR1 SEHNR and CDR2 FQNEAQ (reference sequence). CDR3 sequence: CASSLALGDRRNTDTQYF. The CDR3 bases are TGTGCCAGCAGCTTAGCGCTCGGGGACAGAAGAAACACAGATACGCAGTATTTT.

This clonotype has just a few counts. This chain links TRBV25-1 with TRBJ2-5, with D perhaps given as TRBD1 or TRBD2 (6 bases each). Germline-derived CDR1 and CDR2 are MGHDK and SYGVNS. The CDR3 has 12 amino acids. V was pared by 9 bases and J by 2 bases, with 10 bases between. DNA for the CDR3: TGTGCCAGTGGAGGGGGTCAAGAGACCCAGTACTTC. Amino acids: CASGGGQETQYF.